A selection of T cell receptor beta chains follows, all from one sample in a study of T cell responses to AZD1222 COVID-19 vaccine. TCRdb's table, derived via immunoSEQ multiplex PCR, lists solely in-frame clones and lacks some. In the table there are approximately 150,000 clones, 85% to 95% of which are singletons. The material sequenced was peripheral blood, taken after recovery from COVID-19. These receptors were collected from an adult who had recovered from COVID-19. CDR3s include the opening cysteine and the closing phenylalanine or tryptophan. A D gene is named only where the DNA matches it firmly. Part of the rows lack a size; the others show once, few, many or a class for expanded clones.

j_call clone_size d_call v_call cdr3_nt cdr3_aa
TRBJ2-7 NA TRBD2 TRBV5-4 TGTGCCAGCAGCTCCCGGGAGGCAGGGTCCTACGAGCAGTACTTC CASSSREAGSYEQYF
TRBJ1-4 once NA TRBV5-6 TGTGCCAGCAGCCATTGGGTGGATGAAAAACTGTTTTTT CASSHWVDEKLFF
TRBJ1-6 NA TRBD1 TRBV2 TGTGCCAGCAGTGCTCTGACAGGGAGCTATAATTCACCCCTCCACTTT CASSALTGSYNSPLHF
TRBJ1-2 NA TRBD1 TRBV24-1 TGTGCCACCAGTGATCCCGGGACAGGGGTCTATGGCTACACCTTC CATSDPGTGVYGYTF
TRBJ1-2 NA NA TRBV24-1 TGTGCCACCAGTGATTACGGCCCATATGGCTACACCTTC CATSDYGPYGYTF
TRBJ1-3 NA TRBD1 TRBV2 TGTGCCAGCAGGCTAGAGAGGGGGCCTGGAAACACCATATATTTT CASRLERGPGNTIYF
TRBJ2-1 NA NA TRBV11-2 TGTGCCAGCAGCATAGGAGGGAGCTCCTACAATGAGCAGTTCTTC CASSIGGSSYNEQFF
TRBJ1-2 NA NA TRBV5-1 TGCGCCAGCAGCTTAGCTGGGACAAACCGCATTGGCTACACCTTC CASSLAGTNRIGYTF
TRBJ2-7 NA TRBD1 TRBV3-1/TRBV3-2 TGTGCCAGCAGCCAAGATCTCGGCAGGGGGAACTCCTACGAGCAGTACTTC CASSQDLGRGNSYEQYF
TRBJ2-7 NA NA TRBV5-1 TGCGCCAGCAGCACTTCCTCCTACGAGCAGTACTTC CASSTSSYEQYF
TRBJ2-7 NA NA TRBV12-3/TRBV12-4 TGTGCCAGCAGTTTAAGAGACGAGCAGTACTTC CASSLRDEQYF
TRBJ2-2 once NA TRBV7-9 TGTGCCAGCAGCTTGCTGGGACCTAACACCGGGGAGCTGTTTTTT CASSLLGPNTGELFF
TRBJ2-7 NA NA TRBV20-1 TGCAGTGCTAGTCTAGCGCGTAGGAACGAGCAGTACTTC CSASLARRNEQYF
TRBJ2-5 NA TRBD1 TRBV5-1 TGCGCCAGCAGTTCTGTTCAGGGGGCGATGTCGGAGACCCAGTACTTC CASSSVQGAMSETQYF
TRBJ1-6 NA TRBD1 TRBV6-5 TGTGCCAGCAGTTTGGACAGGGCGAGCGGTAATTCACCCCTCCACTTT CASSLDRASGNSPLHF
TRBJ2-7 NA NA TRBV5-6 TGTGCCAGCAGCTTGGGAAGCCACGAGCAGTACTTC CASSLGSHEQYF
TRBJ2-4 NA NA TRBV5-1 TGCGCCAGCAGCTTTTCCCCCAGACAGGATCAGGGCATTCAGTACTTC CASSFSPRQDQGIQYF
TRBJ1-1 NA NA TRBV5-6 TGTGCCAGCAGCTTGGTGGGCCGGGAGGTTGAAGGCACTGAAGCTTTCTTT CASSLVGREVEGTEAFF
TRBJ1-4 NA TRBD1 TRBV10-3 TGTGCCATCAGCCTGGGACAGGGCGGCGAAAAACTGTTTTTT CAISLGQGGEKLFF
TRBJ2-1 NA TRBD2 TRBV28 TGTGCCAGCAGTTCAGCGGGATGGGACAATGAGCAGTTCTTC CASSSAGWDNEQFF
TRBJ2-7 NA NA TRBV28 TGTGCCAGCAGGGGGTATCCCACCCACGAGCAGTACTTC CASRGYPTHEQYF
TRBJ1-4 NA TRBD1 TRBV5-1 TGCGCCAGCAGCTTGGAGGACAGGGTAACTGAAAAACTGTTTTTT CASSLEDRVTEKLFF
TRBJ2-7 once NA TRBV2 TGTGCCAGCAGTTATATCTACGAGCAGTACTTC CASSYIYEQYF
TRBJ1-1 NA TRBD1 TRBV19 TGTGCCAGTATCATGACAGGGGGCGGTCTAGCTGAAGCTTTCTTT CASIMTGGGLAEAFF
TRBJ2-7 NA NA TRBV5-4 TGTGCCAGCAGCCGGGATAACTACGAGCAGTACTTC CASSRDNYEQYF
TRBJ1-1 NA TRBD1 TRBV14 TGTGCCAGCAGCTGGGACAGGGGTTCGACTGAAGCTTTCTTT CASSWDRGSTEAFF
TRBJ2-1 NA TRBD2 TRBV11-2 TGTGCCAGCAGTTTCCCCGGGACTAACAATGAGCAGTTCTTC CASSFPGTNNEQFF
TRBJ2-7 NA NA TRBV28 TGTGCCAGCAGTATCCAAAGGGGGATTCCCTACGAGCAGTACTTC CASSIQRGIPYEQYF
TRBJ2-1 NA NA TRBV7-3 TGTGCCAGCAGCAGCACAGGTCGGTCCCACAATGAGCAGTTCTTC CASSSTGRSHNEQFF
TRBJ2-7 once TRBD2 TRBV7-9 TGTGCCAGCAGCCCGACTAGCGGATCCAACGAGCAGTACTTC CASSPTSGSNEQYF
TRBJ1-1 NA NA TRBV18 TGTGCCAGCTCAGCAGAAAGTTGGACTGAAGCTTTCTTT CASSAESWTEAFF
TRBJ2-1 NA TRBD1 TRBV5-1 TGCGCCAGCAGCCTGGGACAGCCCTCGGACAATGAGCAGTTCTTC CASSLGQPSDNEQFF
TRBJ1-6 NA NA TRBV7-6 TGTGCCAGCAGCTTAGATGGGACGCATAATTCACCCCTCCACTTT CASSLDGTHNSPLHF
TRBJ1-2 many NA TRBV9 TGTGCCAGCAGCCCCGAGGACGGCTATGGCTACACCTTC CASSPEDGYGYTF
TRBJ1-5 NA NA TRBV10-3 TGTGCCACTAGGGACACCCTCAATCAGCCCCAGCATTTT CATRDTLNQPQHF
TRBJ2-4 NA TRBD1 TRBV27 TGTGCCAGCAGTCCCCGGGCAGGGGGCTTGTGGTTAGACAAAAACATTCAGTACTTC CASSPRAGGLWLDKNIQYF
TRBJ2-7 NA TRBD2 TRBV12-5 TGTGCTAGTGGTTTGGTACTCGGGACTAGCGGGAACTCCTACGAGCAGTACTTC CASGLVLGTSGNSYEQYF
TRBJ1-5 NA NA TRBV4-1 TGCGCCAGCAGCCGCCTAACGGGTTTCAGCAATCAGCCCCAGCATTTT CASSRLTGFSNQPQHF
TRBJ1-2 NA NA TRBV28 TGTGCCAGCAGTTTTTTAGAATCAACATATGGCTACACCTTC CASSFLESTYGYTF
TRBJ2-7 NA NA TRBV6-5 TGTGCCAGCAGTTACGGTCTGACCTACGAGCAGTACTTC CASSYGLTYEQYF
TRBJ2-6 NA NA TRBV7-6 TGTGCCAGCAGCTTCCCGGGACCCTCTGGGGCCAACGTCCTGACTTTC CASSFPGPSGANVLTF
TRBJ2-1 NA TRBD2 TRBV5-1 TGCGCCAGCAGCCCCGGACTAGCCCCCCAATTTGATGAGCAGTTCTTC CASSPGLAPQFDEQFF
TRBJ2-2 NA NA TRBV7-2 TGTGCCAGCAGCTTCAGGCCGAGGGAGCTGTTTTTT CASSFRPRELFF
TRBJ2-5 NA NA TRBV4-1 TGCGCCAGCAGCCAAGAGATAGGGAAAGAGACCCAGTACTTC CASSQEIGKETQYF
TRBJ1-5 NA NA TRBV7-2 TGTGCCAGCAGCTTAAGGGGACTAAATCAGCCCCAGCATTTT CASSLRGLNQPQHF
TRBJ2-3 NA TRBD2 TRBV2 TGTGCCAGCACCTCTTGGACTAGTCCCAGCACAGATACGCAGTATTTT CASTSWTSPSTDTQYF
TRBJ1-5 NA NA TRBV5-1 TGCGCCAGCAGCTTGGGTGGGGAGCAGCCCCAGCATTTT CASSLGGEQPQHF
TRBJ2-7 NA NA TRBV30 TGTGCCTGGACAGGGGCCCAATACGAGCAGTACTTC CAWTGAQYEQYF
TRBJ1-5 NA NA TRBV4-1 TGCGCCAGCAGCCCGAATCCGGGACCCTGGGATCAGCCCCAGCATTTT CASSPNPGPWDQPQHF
TRBJ2-7 NA NA TRBV5-1 TGCGCCAGCAGCTTGGACCACGAGCAGTACTTC CASSLDHEQYF
TRBJ2-7 NA TRBD1 TRBV11-2 TGTGCCAGCAGCTTAGTCCACGGCAGGGGGCTGGACGAGCAGTACTTC CASSLVHGRGLDEQYF
TRBJ2-4 NA TRBD1 TRBV27 TGTGCCAGCAGTTTGACAGGGCAAAACATTCAGTACTTC CASSLTGQNIQYF
TRBJ2-3 NA TRBD2 TRBV7-9 TGTGCCAGCAGCGGTAGCGGGATGAAGGCAGATACGCAGTATTTT CASSGSGMKADTQYF